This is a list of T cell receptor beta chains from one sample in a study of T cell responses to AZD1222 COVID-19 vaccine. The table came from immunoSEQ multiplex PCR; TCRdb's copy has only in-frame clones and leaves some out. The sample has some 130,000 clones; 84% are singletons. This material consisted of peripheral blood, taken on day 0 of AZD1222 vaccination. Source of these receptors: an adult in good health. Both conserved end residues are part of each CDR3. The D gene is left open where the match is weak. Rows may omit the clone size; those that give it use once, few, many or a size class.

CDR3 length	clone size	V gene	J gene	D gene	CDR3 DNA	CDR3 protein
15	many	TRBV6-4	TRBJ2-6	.	TGTGCCAGCAGTGAGGGGGGCTCTGGGGCCAACGTCCTGACTTTC	CASSEGGSGANVLTF
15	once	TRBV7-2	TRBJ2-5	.	TGTGCCAGCAGCTTATCCGGGGCGAGCGGAGAGACCCAGTACTTC	CASSLSGASGETQYF
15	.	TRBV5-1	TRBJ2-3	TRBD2	TGCGCCAGCAGCCAACTAGCGGGGCGGACAGATACGCAGTATTTT	CASSQLAGRTDTQYF
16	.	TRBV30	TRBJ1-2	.	TGTGCCTGCCCCCGGACAAACACCTTAACCTATCATGGCTACACCTTC	CACPRTNTLTYHGYTF
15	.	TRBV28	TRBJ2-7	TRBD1	TGTGCCAGCAGTACCCCCGGGACAGGGGCCTACGAGCAGTACTTC	CASSTPGTGAYEQYF
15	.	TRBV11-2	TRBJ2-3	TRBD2	TGTGCCAGCAGCACCAGCGGGGGCCTCCTAGATACGCAGTATTTT	CASSTSGGLLDTQYF
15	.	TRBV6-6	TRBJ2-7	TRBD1	TGTGCCAGCAGTCCAACGACAGGGGGAGGTGGCGAGCAGTACTTC	CASSPTTGGGGEQYF
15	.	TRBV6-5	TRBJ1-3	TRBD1	TGTGCCAGCAGATCCGGGACAGGGACTGGAAACACCATATATTTT	CASRSGTGTGNTIYF
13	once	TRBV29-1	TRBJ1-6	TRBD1	TGCAGCGTTATGGGACAGGGGGATTCACCCCTCCACTTT	CSVMGQGDSPLHF
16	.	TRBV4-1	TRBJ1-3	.	TGCGCCAGCAGCCAAGATCCGGGGGACTCTGGAAACACCATATATTTT	CASSQDPGDSGNTIYF
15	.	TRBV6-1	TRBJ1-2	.	TGTGCCAGCAGTGAAGATCAGTCAGGGCTCTATGGCTACACCTTC	CASSEDQSGLYGYTF
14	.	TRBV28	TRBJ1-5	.	TGTGCCAGCAGTTTACTACAGGGAAGCCAGCCCCAGCATTTT	CASSLLQGSQPQHF
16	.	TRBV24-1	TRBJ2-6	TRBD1	TGTGCCACCAGTGATCCCGACAGGGCTGGGGCCAACGTCCTGACTTTC	CATSDPDRAGANVLTF
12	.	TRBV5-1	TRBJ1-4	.	TGCGCCAGCAGCCCCGGGGGAGAAAAACTGTTTTTT	CASSPGGEKLFF
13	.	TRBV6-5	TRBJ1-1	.	TGTGCCAGCAGGGGACCATTGTACACTGAAGCTTTCTTT	CASRGPLYTEAFF
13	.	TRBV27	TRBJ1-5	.	TGTGCCAGCAGTCCCGCAGGGCAGCAGCCCCAGCATTTT	CASSPAGQQPQHF
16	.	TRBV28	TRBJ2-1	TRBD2	TGTGCCAGCACTTCTAGGGAGGGGTCGGCCTACAATGAGCAGTTCTTC	CASTSREGSAYNEQFF
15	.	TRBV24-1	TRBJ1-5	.	TGTGCCACCAGTGCCTCCGGGGGGGGCCGTGAGCCCCAGCATTTT	CATSASGGGREPQHF
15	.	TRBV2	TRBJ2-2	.	TGTGCCAGCAGTAAGGACGCGGTGAGGCCCGGGGAGCTGTTTTTT	CASSKDAVRPGELFF
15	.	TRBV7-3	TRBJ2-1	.	TGTGCCAGCAGCTTATCCCGGGACCCTGACAATGAGCAGTTCTTC	CASSLSRDPDNEQFF
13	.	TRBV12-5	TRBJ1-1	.	TGTGCTAGTGGTTTGGGGGGCGTTCGACAAGCTTTCTTT	CASGLGGVRQAFF
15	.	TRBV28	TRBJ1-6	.	TGTGCCAGCAGTTTAACGACCTCCTATAATTCACCCCTCCACTTT	CASSLTTSYNSPLHF
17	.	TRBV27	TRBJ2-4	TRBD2	TGTGCCAGCAGTTTATCTGGACTAGCGGGGGTGAAAAACATTCAGTACTTC	CASSLSGLAGVKNIQYF
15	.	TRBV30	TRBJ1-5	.	TGTGCCTGGAGTGTAACCGGCAGGGGCAATCAGCCCCAGCATTTT	CAWSVTGRGNQPQHF
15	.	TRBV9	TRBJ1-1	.	TGTGCCAGCACCCAAGGTCCAGGGCTGAACACTGAAGCTTTCTTT	CASTQGPGLNTEAFF
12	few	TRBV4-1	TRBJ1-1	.	TGCGCCAGCGCGACGGACGGACTTGAAGCTTTCTTT	CASATDGLEAFF
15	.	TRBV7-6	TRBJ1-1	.	TGTGCCAGCAGCTTAGGTTCGGTCCTGAACACTGAAGCTTTCTTT	CASSLGSVLNTEAFF
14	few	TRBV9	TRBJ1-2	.	TGTGCCAGCAGCGTAGATTTGGAGCGGGGCGGCTACACCTTC	CASSVDLERGGYTF
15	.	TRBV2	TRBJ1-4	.	TGTGCCAGCAGTGAAGTCCACACAACTAATGAAAAACTGTTTTTT	CASSEVHTTNEKLFF
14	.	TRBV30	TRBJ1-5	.	TGTGCCTGGAGTTACCCGACGAGCAATCAGCCCCAGCATTTT	CAWSYPTSNQPQHF
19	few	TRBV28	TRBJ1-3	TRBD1	TGTGCCAGCAGTGGTATGACACCTCCCGGGACAGGGGGCGGAAACACCATATATTTT	CASSGMTPPGTGGGNTIYF
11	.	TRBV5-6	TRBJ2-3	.	TGTGCCAGCAGCTACAAAGATACGCAGTATTTT	CASSYKDTQYF
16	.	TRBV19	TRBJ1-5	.	TGTGCCAGTAGTATGTTGAAAGGGGATCGGTATCGGCCCCAGCATTTT	CASSMLKGDRYRPQHF
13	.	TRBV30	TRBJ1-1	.	TGTGCCTGGGAGCGGGAGGTGAACACTGAAGCTTTCTTT	CAWEREVNTEAFF
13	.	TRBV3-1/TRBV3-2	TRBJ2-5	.	TGTGCCAGCAGCCTTATCGGGGTAGAGACCCAGTACTTC	CASSLIGVETQYF
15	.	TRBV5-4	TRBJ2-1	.	TGTGCCAGCAGGACCGGGACAAACAGAAACAATGAGCAGTTCTTC	CASRTGTNRNNEQFF
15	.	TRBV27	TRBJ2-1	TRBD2	TGTGCCAGCGCGGGGGGGTCCCCAACCTACAATGAGCAGTTCTTC	CASAGGSPTYNEQFF
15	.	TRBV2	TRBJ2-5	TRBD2	TGTGCCAGCAGTGGGGAAAGCGGGGAAGGAGAGACCCAGTACTTC	CASSGESGEGETQYF
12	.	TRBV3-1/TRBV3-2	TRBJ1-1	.	TGTGCCAGCAGCCAAAGACCCACTGAAGCTTTCTTT	CASSQRPTEAFF
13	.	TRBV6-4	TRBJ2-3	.	TGTGCCAGCAGTGTTAGCGGCACAGATACGCAGTATTTT	CASSVSGTDTQYF
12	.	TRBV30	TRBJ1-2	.	TGTGCCTGGAGTGTAACCGGGTATGGCTACACCTTC	CAWSVTGYGYTF
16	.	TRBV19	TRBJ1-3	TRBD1	TGTGCCAGTAGGGTCGACAGGGGAGCTACTGGAAACACCATATATTTT	CASRVDRGATGNTIYF
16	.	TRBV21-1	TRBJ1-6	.	TGTGCCAGCAGCAAAGGAAAGGGGACAGGGAATTCACCCCTCCACTTT	CASSKGKGTGNSPLHF
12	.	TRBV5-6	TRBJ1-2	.	TGTGCCAGCAGCTCCCGCCGCTATGGCTACACCTTC	CASSSRRYGYTF
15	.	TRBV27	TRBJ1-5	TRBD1	TGTGCCAGCAGTCCAGGGGGGGTTAGCAATCAGCCCCAGCATTTT	CASSPGGVSNQPQHF
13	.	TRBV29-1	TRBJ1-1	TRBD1	TGCAGTGCAAGCGGAGGGGGCAAAACTGAAGCTTTCTTT	CSASGGGKTEAFF
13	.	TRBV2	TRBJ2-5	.	TGTGCCAGCAGTGGGGGAATCCAAGAGACCCAGTACTTC	CASSGGIQETQYF
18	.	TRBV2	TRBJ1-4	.	TGTGCCAGCAGTGAAGACAGGAGATCACCTTCGGGGGGTGAAAAACTGTTTTTT	CASSEDRRSPSGGEKLFF
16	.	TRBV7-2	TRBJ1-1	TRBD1	TGTGCCAGCAGCTTGGGACAGGGGTTGGGGGCCACTGAAGCTTTCTTT	CASSLGQGLGATEAFF
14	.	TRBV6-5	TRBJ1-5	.	TGTGCCAGCACCGGGACGAGCCGTAATCAGCCCCAGCATTTT	CASTGTSRNQPQHF
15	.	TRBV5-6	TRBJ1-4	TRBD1	TGTGCCAGCAGCGTTAGGACAGGGGTTGTTGAAAAACTGTTTTTT	CASSVRTGVVEKLFF
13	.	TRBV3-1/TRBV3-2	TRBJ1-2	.	TGTGCCAGCAGCCCCAGGAAAGGTCACGGCTACACCTTC	CASSPRKGHGYTF
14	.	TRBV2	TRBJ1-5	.	TGTGCCAGCAAAGAGCCGGGGATTGGGCAGCCCCAGCATTTT	CASKEPGIGQPQHF
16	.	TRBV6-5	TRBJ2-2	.	TGTGCCAGCAGTTACTCAGGGAGGTCAGGCACCGGGGAGCTGTTTTTT	CASSYSGRSGTGELFF
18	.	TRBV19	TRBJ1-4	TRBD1	TGTGCCAGTAGTCACCGTCCCGGGACAGGCCCAGTCCTTGAAAAACTGTTTTTT	CASSHRPGTGPVLEKLFF
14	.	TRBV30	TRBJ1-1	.	TGTGCCTGGGACGGGGGGCAAGTTAGGTCTGAAGCTTTCTTT	CAWDGGQVRSEAFF
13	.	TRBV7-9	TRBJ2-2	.	TGTGCCAGCAGCTCAAGGGTCGCGGGGGAGCTGTTTTTT	CASSSRVAGELFF
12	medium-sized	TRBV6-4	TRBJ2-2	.	TGTGCCAGCAGTGACGGGGTCGGGGAGCTGTTTTTT	CASSDGVGELFF
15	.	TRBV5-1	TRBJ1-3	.	TGCGCCAGCAGCTTGAACAGCAACTCTGGAAACACCATATATTTT	CASSLNSNSGNTIYF